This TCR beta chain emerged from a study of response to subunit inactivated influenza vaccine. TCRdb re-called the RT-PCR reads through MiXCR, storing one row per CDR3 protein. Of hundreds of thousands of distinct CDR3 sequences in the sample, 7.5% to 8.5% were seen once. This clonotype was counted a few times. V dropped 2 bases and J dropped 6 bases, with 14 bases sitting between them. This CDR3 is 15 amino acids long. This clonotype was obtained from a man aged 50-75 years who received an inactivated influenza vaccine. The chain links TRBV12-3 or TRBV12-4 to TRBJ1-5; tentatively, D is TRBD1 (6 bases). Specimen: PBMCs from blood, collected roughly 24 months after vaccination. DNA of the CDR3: TGTGCCAGCAGTTTAAATTGGCAGGGGAGTCAGCCCCAGCATTTT. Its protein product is CASSLNWQGSQPQHF.